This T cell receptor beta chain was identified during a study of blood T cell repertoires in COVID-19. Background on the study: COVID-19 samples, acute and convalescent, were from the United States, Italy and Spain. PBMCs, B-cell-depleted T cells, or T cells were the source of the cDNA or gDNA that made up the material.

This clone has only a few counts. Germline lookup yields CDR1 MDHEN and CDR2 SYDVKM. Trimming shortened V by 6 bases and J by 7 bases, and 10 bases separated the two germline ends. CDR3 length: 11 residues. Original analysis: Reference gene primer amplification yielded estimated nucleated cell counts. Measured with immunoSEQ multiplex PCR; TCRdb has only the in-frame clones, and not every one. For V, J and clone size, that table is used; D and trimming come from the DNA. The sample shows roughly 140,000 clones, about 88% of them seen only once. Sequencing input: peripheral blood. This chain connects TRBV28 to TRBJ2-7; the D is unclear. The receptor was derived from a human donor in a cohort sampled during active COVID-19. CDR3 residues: CASRGSLEQYF. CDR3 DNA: TGTGCCAGCAGGGGCAGTTTGGAGCAGTACTTC.